Following are 22 T cell receptor beta chains from one sample sequenced in a study of post-analysis software for immune sequencing data. Findings and caveats of the study: In patients, TRBV5-6, TRBV5-1 and TRBV20-1 belonged to roughly five TRBV segments found more frequently than in controls.

These receptors' antigens are unknown. TCR beta cDNA libraries included unique molecular identifiers. TCRdb ran MiXCR on the PCR reads and lists one entry per CDR3 protein. The table includes fewer than 900,000 distinct CDR3 sequences, under 60% detected once. Sequencing was done on a sample of blood. These receptors came from a girl between 5 and 17 years old with multiple sclerosis.

The chain is built from TRBV7-8 and TRBJ2-3; D not resolved. This CDR3 comprises 15 residues. Per germline, CDR1 SGHVS and CDR2 FQNEAQ. Trimming shortened V by 2 bases and J by 0 bases, and 9 bases separated the two germline ends. The CDR3, as DNA: TGTGCCAGCAGCTTAAACGGATTTAGCACAGATACGCAGTATTTT. This gives the protein CASSLNGFSTDTQYF.

The J gene is TRBJ2-3, the V gene TRBV20-1; possibly TRBD2 for D (6 bases). The V gene lost 2 bases and the J gene lost 2 bases, with 17 bases spanning the gap. Germline assignment: CDR1 DFQATT and CDR2 SNEGSKA (reference sequence). This CDR3 has 16 amino acids. This chain's CDR3 is CSARPRDSNPTDTQYF. Written as DNA, the CDR3 is TGCAGTGCTAGACCCCGGGACTCCAACCCCACAGATACGCAGTATTTT.

This clonotype has a single count. V is TRBV14 and J is TRBJ1-5, with 8 bases matching TRBD1. V was clipped by 6 bases and J by 6 bases; unmatched bases: 10. Germline V gene data show CDR1 as SGHDN and CDR2 as FVKESK. There are 15 residues in the CDR3. The CDR3 DNA reads as TGTGCCAGCAGGGACGGACAGGGCACGGGTCAGCCCCAGCATTTT. Translated, it gives CASRDGQGTGQPQHF.

The chain uses TRBV20-1 and TRBJ1-5, with a tentative D call TRBD1 (5 bases). Germline loops: CDR1 DFQATT, CDR2 SNEGSKA (reference sequence). The CDR3 is made up of 12 amino acids. The V and J ends lost 4 bases and 5 bases respectively, with 9 bases between them. The CDR3 loop reads CSANRIYQPQHF. The CDR3 coding sequence is TGCAGTGCTAACAGGATCTATCAGCCCCAGCATTTT.

This chain uses TRBV10-1 with TRBJ2-3; D remains unclear. CDR3 length equals 12 residues. CDR1 and CDR2 from the germline V gene are WNHNN and SYGVQD (reference sequence). The V gene lost 3 bases and the J gene lost 4 bases, with 5 bases spanning the gap. The CDR3 spells CASSDMSDTQYF. The CDR3 DNA is TGCGCCAGCAGTGATATGTCAGATACGCAGTATTTT.

This chain connects TRBV24-1 to TRBJ2-5; weak D call: TRBD1 (6 bases). The CDR3 is 15 amino acids. Germline CDR1 and CDR2: KGHDR and SFDVKD. Trimming removed 4 bases at V and 1 base at J, with 12 bases between. CDR3 sequence reads: CATSDRTGFQETQYF. The CDR3, as DNA: TGTGCCACCAGTGACCGTACAGGGTTCCAAGAGACCCAGTACTTC.

A few counts support this clonotype. V gene TRBV20-1 combines with J gene TRBJ2-3, with 9 bases fitting TRBD2. The ends lost 1 base at V and 9 bases at J; junction bases unmatched: 8. Germline CDR1 and CDR2: DFQATT and SNEGSKA (reference sequence). This CDR3 spans 14 amino acids. This CDR3 is CSARGAGGMTTQYF. As DNA, the CDR3 is TGCAGTGCTAGAGGAGCGGGAGGTATGACGACGCAGTATTTT.

This clonotype was counted a few times. This chain uses TRBV20-1 with TRBJ2-5; the D gene could be TRBD1 or TRBD2 (5 bases each). Germline V lookup: CDR1 DFQATT, CDR2 SNEGSKA (reference sequence). V was trimmed by 3 bases and J by 5 bases, leaving 19 bases between them. The CDR3 spans 15 residues. The CDR3 protein is CSASPLSGRSETQYF. The CDR3 nucleotides read TGCAGTGCTAGCCCCTTATCGGGACGGTCGGAGACCCAGTACTTC.

J is TRBJ2-7 and V is TRBV7-2; D is uncertain. The CDR3 sequence is 15 residues long. Germline V gives CDR1 SGHTA, CDR2 FQGNSA. V lost 1 base and J 0 bases, leaving 10 bases between the germline ends. CDR3 bases: TGTGCCAGCAGCTTAGTAGGAGCGAGCTCCTACGAGCAGTACTTC. Protein: CASSLVGASSYEQYF. The variable domain in full, completed from reference TRBV7-2 and TRBJ2-7, reads GAGVSQSPSNKVTEKGKDVELRCDPISGHTALYWYRQSLGQGLEFLIYFQGNSAPDKSGLPSDRFSAERTGGSVSTLTIQRTQQEDSAVYLCASSLVGASSYEQYFGPGTRLTVT.

This chain links TRBV25-1 with TRBJ1-2; D might be TRBD1 (5 bases). The CDR3 sequence is 14 residues long. V gave up 2 bases and J gave up 5 bases, with 12 bases separating them. Germline CDR1 and CDR2: MGHDK and SYGVNS. The CDR3 here is CASSEPGPTYGYTF. The CDR3 coding sequence is TGTGCCAGCAGTGAACCGGGGCCGACGTATGGCTACACCTTC.

The V call is TRBV10-2, the J call TRBJ2-3, with a possible D match to TRBD2 (6 bases). Germline values: CDR1 WSHSY, CDR2 SAAADI. V lost 6 bases and J lost 9, with 16 bases in between. This CDR3 contains 13 residues. CDR3 sequence: CASSPPTSETQYF. The CDR3 DNA reads as TGCGCCAGCAGCCCCCCGACTAGTGAGACGCAGTATTTT.

Remarks on this clonotype: One end of the junction is discordant with germline, which a read error may explain. This sequence joins TRBV7-3 and TRBJ2-3; TRBD2 aligns across 7 bases. The V gene's germline CDR1 is SGHTA and CDR2 FQGTGA. This CDR3 is built from 17 residues. In DNA, the CDR3 is TGTGCCAGCAGCTTACAGGCTAGCGGCGCCCGGCCAGAGACGCAGTATTTT. Encoded protein: CASSLQASGARPETQYF.

This rearrangement joins TRBV20-1 to TRBJ2-7, with TRBD2 identical over 9 bases. The ends lost 6 bases at V and 3 bases at J; junction bases unmatched: 18. CDR1 DFQATT and CDR2 SNEGSKA come from the germline V gene (reference sequence). The CDR3 runs 17 residues. The CDR3 protein is CSAHPPVAGEVGYEQYF. In DNA form, the CDR3 reads TGCAGTGCACATCCACCGGTAGCGGGAGAGGTGGGCTACGAGCAGTACTTC.

This clonotype was observed a single time. The chain recombines TRBV6-8 with TRBJ2-7; no reliable D call. CDR1 MNHGY and CDR2 SAAAGT come from the germline V gene. With 7 bases removed from V and 3 bases from J, the gap between germline ends came to 13 bases. The CDR3 length is 13 residues. CDR3 region: CASTPGLDYEQYF. The CDR3 DNA reads TGTGCCAGCACCCCGGGTTTGGACTACGAGCAGTACTTC.

There are a few counts of this clonotype. V gene TRBV6-1 combines with J gene TRBJ2-7; 13 nucleotides agree with TRBD2. The trim removed 6 bases at V and 1 base at J, leaving 3 bases unmatched. The CDR3 has 15 amino acids. Germline assignment: CDR1 MNHNS and CDR2 SASEGT. The CDR3: CASRGGLAGSYEQYF. In DNA, the CDR3 is TGTGCCAGCAGGGGGGGACTAGCGGGGTCCTACGAGCAGTACTTC.

This rearrangement joins TRBV7-9 to TRBJ2-2; D is unresolved. The CDR3 spans 15 residues. Trimming pared 5 bases from V and 4 bases from J, leaving 14 bases between. CDR1 is SEHNR and CDR2 is FQNEAQ in the germline V gene (reference sequence). CDR3 coding DNA: TGTGCCAGCAGCCCCGTTCCCCCTCCCACCGGGGAGCTGTTTTTT. This gives the protein CASSPVPPPTGELFF.

CDR3 residues: CASSLFGSRDYGYTF. DNA of the CDR3: TGTGCCAGCAGCTTATTTGGTAGCAGGGACTATGGCTACACCTTC. The chain employs TRBV7-9 and TRBJ1-2, with D possibly being TRBD1 (5 bases). Per the germline V gene, CDR1 is SEHNR and CDR2 is FQNEAQ (reference sequence). V was clipped by 2 bases and J by 3 bases, with 13 bases between them. This CDR3 contains 15 residues.

The V gene is TRBV2, the J gene TRBJ1-5, with D possibly TRBD1 on 5 matching bases. Germline V lookup: CDR1 SNHLY, CDR2 FYNNEI. The CDR3 length is 14 residues. Deletions cut 5 bases from V and 8 bases from J, with 16 bases between. The CDR3 coding sequence is TGTGCCAGCAGTCCGTCCGGATGGGGGGAGCCCCAGCATTTT. Protein product: CASSPSGWGEPQHF.

The sample holds a few counts of this clonotype. The chain uses TRBV10-3 and TRBJ2-5; D gene ambiguous. V gave up 0 bases and J gave up 1 base, with 9 bases separating them. The CDR3 runs 15 residues. Germline V lookup: CDR1 ENHRY, CDR2 SYGVKD. The CDR3 DNA reads TGTGCCATCAGTGAGTCACAGTCCGCCCAAGAGACCCAGTACTTC. It encodes CAISESQSAQETQYF.

This rearrangement joins TRBV27 to TRBJ2-7; D gene unclear. CDR3 length equals 14 residues. The germline gives CDR1 MNHEY, CDR2 SMNVEV (reference sequence). Trimming cost V 0 bases and J 3 bases, with 9 bases left between them. Here the CDR3 reads CASSLSPDNYEQYF. CDR3 DNA: TGTGCCAGCAGTTTATCGCCCGACAACTACGAGCAGTACTTC.

This clonotype was counted a few times. The germline gene is not matched at one end of the junction; a read error may be the cause. The rearrangement links TRBV4-3 to TRBJ1-6; 8 positions agree with TRBD1. CDR1 is LGHNA and CDR2 is YSLEER in the germline V gene. The CDR3 has 18 amino acids. CDR3 sequence (DNA): TGCGCCAGCAGCCAAGACCCCGTGGGCAGGGGGCTAAGTTCACCCCCCCACTTT. It specifies CASSQDPVGRGLSSPPHF.

The rearrangement uses TRBV7-3 and TRBJ2-1; 8 bases are a match to TRBD1. This CDR3 comprises 16 residues. CDR1 and CDR2 from the germline V gene are SGHTA and FQGTGA. The V and J ends lost 2 bases and 6 bases, in that order; junction bases with no gene match: 9. The CDR3 loop reads CASSLSVTGVRNEQFF. DNA of the CDR3: TGTGCCAGCAGCTTATCGGTGACAGGGGTTCGCAATGAGCAGTTCTTC.